The 7 T cell receptor beta chains below all came from one sample that was sequenced in a study of OX40 agonist ivuxolimab in advanced cancers. Only in-frame clones appear in the TCRdb table, and some are missing; sequencing was by immunoSEQ multiplex PCR. The repertoire holds 76,000 or so clones, with approximately 85% as singletons. The sequencing here drew on CD4+ or CD8+ T cells sorted from blood, taken in a trial of the OX40 agonist ivuxolimab. The receptors originated from an adult with an advanced solid tumor such as melanoma, head and neck, liver or kidney cancer.

This clone came up once. The chain couples TRBV4-2 to TRBJ2-2, with D perhaps matching TRBD1 (5 bases). Trimming stripped 0 bases from V and 6 bases from J, with 17 bases between. Germline assignment: CDR1 LGHNA and CDR2 YNFKEQ. There are 17 residues in the CDR3. This CDR3 is CASSQESSGNRAGELFF. CDR3 DNA: TGTGCCAGCAGCCAAGAGTCCTCAGGGAATCGCGCCGGGGAGCTGTTTTTT.

The genes are TRBV7-9 and TRBJ2-5; 8 bases are shared with TRBD2. The V segment lost 5 bases and the J segment 5 bases; nucleotides outside the gene matches: 7. The CDR3 loop spans 14 amino acids. Germline CDR1 SEHNR, CDR2 FQNEAQ (reference sequence). CDR3 DNA: TGTGCCAGCAGCCCCCGGGGGGGGGTCGAGACCCAGTACTTC. Encoded protein: CASSPRGGVETQYF.

The rearrangement uses TRBV5-1 and TRBJ2-3, with D perhaps matching TRBD1 (6 bases). The CDR3 has 15 amino acids. The germline V gene encodes CDR1 SGHRS and CDR2 YFSETQ. Trimming took 4 bases from V and 2 from J, leaving 14 bases between them. CDR3 protein: CASSLGQLDTDTQYF. CDR3 DNA: TGCGCCAGCAGCCTCGGACAGCTGGACACAGATACGCAGTATTTT.

The gene calls are TRBV2 and TRBJ1-1; TRBD1 agrees at 8 bases. The CDR3 runs 15 residues. Germline V CDR1 and CDR2: SNHLY, FYNNEI. V trimming: 6 bases; J trimming: 7 bases; junction bases outside the gene matches: 13. DNA for the CDR3: TGTGCCAGCAGACTTTTCTCAGGGGGCAGGGGTGAAGCTTTCTTT. It encodes CASRLFSGGRGEAFF. The variable domain in full, completed from reference TRBV2 and TRBJ1-1, reads EPEVTQTPSHQVTQMGQEVILRCVPISNHLYFYWYRQILGQKVEFLVSFYNNEISEKSEIFDDQFSVERPDGSNFTLKIRSTKLEDSAMYFCASRLFSGGRGEAFFGQGTRLTVV.

V is TRBV4-3 and J is TRBJ2-5, with 8 bases identical to TRBD1. Looked up from germline, CDR1 is LGHNA and CDR2 is YSLEER. The length of the CDR3 is 18 residues. V lost 0 bases and J lost 5; bases outside the gene matches: 14. CDR3 DNA sequence: TGCGCCAGCAGCCAAGATCCCCCGGGACAGGTGTTCGGGGAGACCCAGTACTTC. Its protein product is CASSQDPPGQVFGETQYF.

This clone was seen only once. The chain carries TRBV6-6 and TRBJ2-3; possibly TRBD1 for D (5 bases). V was pared by 10 bases and J by 2 bases, with 13 bases between. The germline V gene has CDR1 MNHNY and CDR2 SVGAGI (reference sequence). The CDR3 loop spans 13 amino acids. The CDR3 loop is CATQIRDTDTQYF. DNA of the CDR3: TGTGCCACCCAAATCAGGGACACAGATACGCAGTATTTT.

Only one count was recorded for this clone. The V and J genes are TRBV19 and TRBJ1-2; a possible D gene is TRBD1 (6 bases). This CDR3 spans 17 amino acids. Trimming took 4 bases from V and 2 from J, leaving 20 bases between them. Germline lookup yields CDR1 LNHDA and CDR2 SQIVND (reference sequence). The DNA of the CDR3 is TGTGCCAGTAGTAGGTCGGTTGGCAGGGGTGCGAACTATGGCTACACCTTC. Amino acid sequence: CASSRSVGRGANYGYTF.